This TCR beta chain came from a study of T-cell memory formation after mild COVID-19. General study points: A balance of CD4 and CD8 characterized clones contracting day 15 to 85, whereas later expanders leaned CD4+. Largely, contracting CD4+ clones fell within CM and EM, and contracting CD8+ clones within EMRA.

A single record per CDR3 protein comes from TCRdb applying MiXCR to the 5' RACE reads. The data hold 280,000 or so distinct CDR3 sequences, with 8% to 9% observed a single time. The germline V and J ends were trimmed by 10 bases and 7 bases, with 23 bases remaining between them. Germline V gene data show CDR1 as LNHDA and CDR2 as SQIVND (reference sequence). The CDR3 consists of 15 residues. This clonotype was found a few times. Antigen specificity is unknown. V and J are TRBV19 and TRBJ1-5; D unresolved. Sequenced input: PBMCs or a T cell subset sorted from them (not recorded which). The sequence was collected from a man aged 18 to 30 who had mild COVID-19 (a few samples of this study predate the infection). Cell type and time point are not known. The DNA for the CDR3 is TGTGCCACCTCGAAGACGTTATCGGGGAACCAGCCCCAGCATTTT. Protein: CATSKTLSGNQPQHF.